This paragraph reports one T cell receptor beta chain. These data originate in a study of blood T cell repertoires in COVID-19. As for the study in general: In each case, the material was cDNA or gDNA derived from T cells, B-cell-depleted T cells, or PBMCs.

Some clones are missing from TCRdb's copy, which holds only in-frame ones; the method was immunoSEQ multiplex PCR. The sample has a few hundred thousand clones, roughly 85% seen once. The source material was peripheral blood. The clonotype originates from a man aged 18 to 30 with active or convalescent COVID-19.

The CDR3 DNA reads as TGTGCCAGCCGGCCGGGATCTAGCACAGATACGCAGTATTTT. Its protein is CASRPGSSTDTQYF. V and J are TRBV6-5 and TRBJ2-3, with D perhaps TRBD2 (5 bases). CDR3 size: 14 residues. Trimming shortened V by 8 bases and J by 0 bases, and 12 bases separated the two germline ends. CDR1 MNHEY and CDR2 SVGAGI come from the germline V gene.